This is a list of T cell receptor delta chains from one sample in a study of gamma-delta chains in newborns, infants, children. TCRdb reprocessed the reads using CATT. There are about 15,000 delta-chain clones in the sample; approximately 7% occur only once, and 20% to 25% lies in the top ten. The sequencing sample was made of blood. Every receptor here comes from a child who was a newborn, infant or young child, either healthy, febrile or measles-vaccinated (not recorded which). The CDR3 runs from the conserved cysteine through the conserved F or W. D genes are given only for firm matches. The listing skips clone size in some rows; elsewhere it reads once, few, many or a size class.

>TRDV2|.|TRDD3|TRDJ3
TGTGCCTGTGACACCGCCAGGGGGATACAGGGGAGCTCCTGGGACACCCGACAGATGTTTTTC
CACDTARGIQGSSWDTRQMFF
>TRDV2|few|TRDD3|TRDJ3
TGTGCCTGTGACACCTACTGGGGGATACGCGGAGGGAGCTCCTGGGACACCCGACAGATGTTTTTC
CACDTYWGIRGGSSWDTRQMFF
>TRDV2|many|TRDD3|TRDJ3
TGTGCCTGTGACACCGTTGGTGGGGGATACTCCTGGGACACCCGACAGATGTTTTTC
CACDTVGGGYSWDTRQMFF
>TRDV2|.|TRDD3|TRDJ3
TGTGCCTGTGACACCGTACTGGGGGATAGGGAAAGCTCCTGGGACACCCGACAGATGTTTTTC
CACDTVLGDRESSWDTRQMFF
>TRDV2|few|TRDD3|TRDJ3
TGTGCCTGTGACACCGGAAGTTTTCTGGGGGTCAGCTCCTGGGACACCCGACAGATGTTTTTC
CACDTGSFLGVSSWDTRQMFF
>TRDV2|.|TRDD3|TRDJ3
TGTGCCTGTGACACCGTCGGTGGGGGATCTCCCTGGGACACCCGACAGATGTTTTTC
CACDTVGGGSPWDTRQMFF
>TRDV2|.|TRDD3|TRDJ3
TGTGCCTGTGACACCGCCGGGGGATACTTCCTCTCCTGGGACACCCGACAGATGTTTTTC
CACDTAGGYFLSWDTRQMFF
>TRDV2|few|.|TRDJ3
TGTGCCTGTGACAGCTTGCCGGGGGGTCCAAGCTCCTGGGACACCCGACAGATGTTTTTC
CACDSLPGGPSSWDTRQMFF
>TRDV2|many|TRDD3|TRDJ3
TGTGCCTGTGACGTACTGGGGGACCTCTCCTGGGACACCCGACAGATGTTTTTC
CACDVLGDLSWDTRQMFF
>TRDV2|many|.|TRDJ3
TGTGCCTGTGACACATGGGGGTTGAGCTCCTGGGACACCCGACAGATGTTTTTC
CACDTWGLSSWDTRQMFF
>TRDV2|few|TRDD3|TRDJ3
TGTGCCTGTGACGCTTTACTGGGGAAGTCCTGGGACACCCGACAGATGTTTTTC
CACDALLGKSWDTRQMFF
>TRDV2|few|TRDD3|TRDJ3
TGTGCCTGTGACACGGTCCGGGACTGGGGGAGCTCCTGGGACACCCGACAGATGTTTTTC
CACDTVRDWGSSWDTRQMFF
>TRDV2|few|TRDD3|TRDJ3
TGTGCCTGTGACACCGTACTGGGGGATACGGCTAGCTCCTGGGACACCCGACAGATGTTTTTC
CACDTVLGDTASSWDTRQMFF
>TRDV2|few|TRDD3|TRDJ3
TGTGCCTGTGACACAACAAGTAGGGATACCGGGTCCTGGGACACCCGCCAGATGTTTTTC
CACDTTSRDTGSWDTRQMFF
>TRDV2|.|TRDD3|TRDJ3
TGTGCCTGTGACACCGGGGGATACGTAGCCTGGGACACCCGACAGATGTTTTTC
CACDTGGYVAWDTRQMFF
>TRDV2|few|TRDD3|TRDJ2
TGTGCCTGTGACACCCTGGGGGATAGTTCAGCGCAACTCTTCTTT
CACDTLGDSSAQLFF
>TRDV2|many|TRDD3|TRDJ3
TGTGCCTGTGACACCGGGGGATATTTCTCCTGGGACACCCGACAGATGTTTTTC
CACDTGGYFSWDTRQMFF